These 17 T cell receptor beta chains originate from one sample sequenced in a study of vaccination and CD4 T cells after COVID-19. With the Oncomine TCR Beta short-read assay, DNA from cultured CD4+ T cells was sequenced. TCRdb re-analysed the PCR reads in MiXCR, keeping a single row per CDR3 protein. The table includes 6,000 or so distinct CDR3 sequences, 18% detected once. These receptors have no identified antigens. Treatment in this sample: approximately 10-day PBMC culture with coronavirus spike peptide pools or control peptides (ViraFEST assay). The sequenced sample was CD4+ T cells from blood, cultured in vitro. These receptors all stem from a human donor who had recovered from COVID-19.

By share, this clonotype counts as medium-sized. The chain uses TRBV6-1 and TRBJ2-5, with D perhaps matching TRBD1 (5 bases). Germline V gene lookup returns CDR1 MNHNS and CDR2 SASEGT. V was trimmed by 6 bases and J by 1 base, leaving 15 bases between them. CDR3 length equals 15 residues. CDR3 bases: TGTGCCAGCAGAAAGGGGTTAGGGCCCCAAGAGACCCAGTACTTC. Its translation is CASRKGLGPQETQYF.

This chain joins TRBV6-1 and TRBJ1-5, with a possible D match to TRBD1 (5 bases). This CDR3 has 14 residues. Germline assignment: CDR1 MNHNS and CDR2 SASEGT. V shed 6 bases and J shed 4 bases, with 13 bases lying between them. DNA of the CDR3: TGTGCCAGCAGATCCGGGACGGAGAATCAGCCCCAGCATTTT. It specifies CASRSGTENQPQHF.

This chain joins TRBV12-3 or TRBV12-4 and TRBJ2-5; either TRBD1 or TRBD2 may fit D (7 bases each). V was trimmed by 4 bases and J by 5 bases, leaving 11 bases between them. The length of the CDR3 is 13 residues. CDR3 coding DNA: TGTGCCAGCAGTTCCAGGGGGGGGGAGACCCAGTACTTC. This gives the protein CASSSRGGETQYF.

This clonotype was counted only a few times. The V and J genes are TRBV9 and TRBJ1-2, with a tentative D call TRBD1 (5 bases). Germline values: CDR1 SGDLS, CDR2 YYNGEE. The CDR3 totals 12 residues. V lost 0 bases and J lost 7, with 7 bases in between. The CDR3 spells CASSVGRAGYTF. The CDR3 bases are TGTGCCAGCAGCGTAGGCAGGGCTGGCTACACCTTC.

The genes are TRBV5-5 and TRBJ1-1, with 8 positions matching TRBD1. The CDR3 extends over 14 amino acids. Germline V gene sequence: CDR1 SGHKS, CDR2 YYEKEE (reference sequence). J was trimmed by 0 bases and V by 5 bases; bases with no gene match: 3. CDR3 sequence reads: CASSYRGVNTEAFF. CDR3 bases: TGTGCCAGCAGTTACAGGGGGGTGAACACTGAAGCTTTCTTT.

DNA for the CDR3: TGTGCCAGTAGTATCTTTGCGGATGCTCGGGATACGCAGTATTTT. Protein product: CASSIFADARDTQYF. The J gene is TRBJ2-3, the V gene TRBV19, with D unclear. Per germline, CDR1 LNHDA and CDR2 SQIVND (reference sequence). Trimming cost V 3 bases and J 6 bases, with 16 bases left between them. The CDR3 sequence is 15 residues long.

This clonotype is medium-sized in the sample. The V call is TRBV19, the J call TRBJ1-5, with a weak D call TRBD1 (6 bases). Per the germline V gene, CDR1 is LNHDA and CDR2 is SQIVND (reference sequence). V lost 2 bases to trimming and J lost 7 bases, with 21 bases between them. There are 17 residues in the CDR3. This CDR3 reads CASSISGQRLELQPQHF. The CDR3 DNA is TGTGCCAGTAGTATAAGTGGACAGCGACTCGAGTTGCAGCCCCAGCATTTT.

In this sample, this clonotype turned up a few times. This chain connects TRBV6-1 to TRBJ1-3; tentatively, D is TRBD1 (6 bases). This CDR3 comprises 15 residues. V lost 6 bases to trimming and J lost 4 bases, with 16 bases between them. CDR1 and CDR2 from the germline V gene are MNHNS and SASEGT. Written as DNA, the CDR3 is TGTGCCAGCAGCCGCGCCACAGGGTACGGAAACACCATATATTTT. As protein: CASSRATGYGNTIYF.

V usage is TRBV29-1 and J usage is TRBJ2-2; 8 nucleotides align to TRBD1. The CDR3 is 13 amino acids. Germline-derived CDR1 and CDR2 are SQVTM and ANQGSEA. J gave up 4 bases and V 7 bases, and 5 bases lay outside the gene matches. CDR3 loop: CSARTGTTGELFF. The CDR3 DNA reads as TGCAGCGCCCGGACAGGGACCACCGGGGAGCTGTTTTTT.

The V gene is TRBV5-1, the J gene TRBJ1-1; 7 bases are a match to TRBD1. J gave up 1 base and V 6 bases, and 9 bases lay outside the gene matches. CDR1 SGHRS and CDR2 YFSETQ come from the germline V gene. This CDR3 has 15 amino acids. For the CDR3, the DNA is TGCGCCAGCAAAGAGTCCGGGACAGAGAACACTGAAGCTTTCTTT. This codes for CASKESGTENTEAFF.

This clonotype was observed a handful of times. The chain joins TRBV20-1 to TRBJ2-1; 9 nucleotides align to TRBD1. Losses at the gene ends were 5 bases for V and 6 bases for J; bases not matched to a gene: 8. The CDR3 extends over 14 amino acids. Per germline, CDR1 DFQATT and CDR2 SNEGSKA (reference sequence). For the CDR3, the DNA is TGCAGTGCTCAACAGGGGGCCCCCCCCAATGAGCAGTTCTTC. Its translation is CSAQQGAPPNEQFF.

The chain uses TRBV5-4 and TRBJ2-2, with D tentatively TRBD1 or TRBD2 (6 bases each). The V end lost 3 bases, the J end lost 2 bases, and 11 bases lay between the germline ends. Germline V CDR1 and CDR2: SGHNT, YYREEE (reference sequence). The CDR3 runs 15 residues. CDR3 DNA: TGTGCCAGCAGCTCGGGGGCTAGAAACACCGGGGAGCTGTTTTTT. Translation gives CASSSGARNTGELFF. The full variable domain, completed using reference TRBV5-4 and TRBJ2-2, is ETGVTQSPTHLIKTRGQQVTLRCSSQSGHNTVSWYQQALGQGPQFIFQYYREEENGRGNFPPRFSGLQFPNYSSELNVNALELDDSALYLCASSSGARNTGELFFGEGSRLTVL.

This clonotype is labeled as medium-sized. The chain combines TRBV19 with TRBJ1-5; D gene unclear. This CDR3 is built from 16 residues. The V gene's germline CDR1 is LNHDA and CDR2 SQIVND (reference sequence). V was pared by 3 bases and J by 1 base, with 13 bases between. The CDR3: CASSIGSGNSNQPQHF. In DNA, the CDR3 is TGTGCCAGTAGTATTGGGTCCGGGAACAGCAATCAGCCCCAGCATTTT. Filled out from reference TRBV19 and TRBJ1-5, the complete variable domain reads DGGITQSPKYLFRKEGQNVTLSCEQNLNHDAMYWYRQDPGQGLRLIYYSQIVNDFQKGDIAEGYSVSREKKESFPLTVTSAQKNPTAFYLCASSIGSGNSNQPQHFGDGTRLSIL.

Sample share makes this clonotype medium-sized. This sequence joins TRBV21-1 and TRBJ2-5; the table gives TRBD1 as D, unverified against the DNA. TRBV21-1 is classified as a pseudogene. The CDR3 has 13 amino acids. The CDR3 reads CASSPTGEETQYF. In nucleotides, the CDR3 is TGTGCCAGCAGCCCGACGGGGGAGGAGACCCAGTACTTC.

V gene TRBV6-5 combines with J gene TRBJ2-2; D possibly matches TRBD1 or TRBD2 (5 bases each). The V end was cut by 2 bases, the J end by 2 bases, with 12 bases between. The germline CDR1 and CDR2 sequences are MNHEY and SVGAGI. The CDR3 is 16 residues long. Here the CDR3 DNA reads TGTGCCAGCAGTTACCCGGGTGGGGGAAACACCGGGGAGCTGTTTTTT. Its protein product is CASSYPGGGNTGELFF.

In its sample, this clonotype was seen a few times. This sequence joins TRBV6-1 and TRBJ1-1; D ambiguous. The V end was cut by 7 bases, the J end by 1 base, with 10 bases between. This CDR3 has 13 amino acids. Germline V lookup: CDR1 MNHNS, CDR2 SASEGT. This CDR3 is CASTRAQNTEAFF. The CDR3 region has the DNA TGTGCCAGCACTCGGGCTCAGAACACTGAAGCTTTCTTT.

As regards this clonotype: This may be a read error, as it is one base from a much larger clone. This chain links TRBV6-1 with TRBJ2-2, with 13 bases matching TRBD2. CDR3 length: 17 residues. Germline V CDR1 and CDR2: MNHNS, SASEGT. CDR3 loop: CASNRLAGGKGTGGLFF. The DNA for the CDR3 is TGTGCCAGCAACAGACTAGCGGGGGGAAAAGGAACCGGGGGGCTGTTTTTT.